The clone carrying this T cell receptor beta chain was found many times. MiXCR, run by TCRdb on the reads, gives a single entry per CDR3 protein. The table shows approximately 150,000 distinct CDR3 sequences, with more than 15% occurring only once. This CDR3 spans 15 amino acids. Germline V CDR1 and CDR2: MRHNA, SNTAGT. J gave up 3 bases and V 6 bases, and 2 bases lay outside the gene matches. This sample was included in a study of T cell repertoires in cytomegalovirus infection. V is TRBV6-4 and J is TRBJ2-2; 12 bases align to TRBD2. Sequences were obtained from CD8+ T cells from PBMCs. This clonotype originated in a human donor in good health (CMV status not recorded). Some clones in this sample may be carry-over from other donors' samples. DNA for the CDR3: TGTGCCAGCAGCAGGACTAGCGGGGACACCGGGGAGCTGTTTTTT. Translated: CASSRTSGDTGELFF.